Presented here are 18 T cell receptor beta chains from one specimen sequenced in a study of post-analysis software for immune sequencing data. Unique molecular identifiers had been added to the TCR beta cDNA libraries. TCRdb reprocessed the PCR reads via MiXCR and lists one record per CDR3 protein. The sample consists of about 500,000 distinct CDR3 sequences, around 40% of them appearing once. Study results and limitations: Patients had higher frequencies than controls of about 5 TRBV segments, including TRBV5-6, TRBV5-1 and TRBV20-1.

These receptors are not linked to any known antigen. What was sequenced was blood. Receptors originate from a girl between 10 and 17 years old with multiple sclerosis.

The J gene is TRBJ2-1, the V gene TRBV29-1, with 14 bases lining up with TRBD2. CDR1 is SQVTM and CDR2 is ANQGSEA in the germline V gene. V lost 5 bases and J lost 4; bases outside the gene matches: 10. The CDR3 runs 17 residues. CDR3 in DNA: TGCAGCGTTCTCCCCGGGACTAGCGGGGGACTTTACAATGAGCAGTTCTTC. This encodes CSVLPGTSGGLYNEQFF.

This clonotype was recorded only once. The chain is built from TRBV10-1 and TRBJ2-1; TRBD2 aligns across 11 bases. The CDR3 is 18 residues long. Per the germline V gene, CDR1 is WNHNN and CDR2 is SYGVQD (reference sequence). The trim removed 2 bases at V and 5 bases at J, leaving 11 bases unmatched. CDR3 nucleotide sequence: TGCGCCAGCAGTGAGAGACTAGCGGGGAGAGGCCCCCACAATGAGCAGTTCTTC. Its protein product is CASSERLAGRGPHNEQFF.

This clonotype was seen a handful of times. The chain combines TRBV20-1 with TRBJ2-7, with D possibly being TRBD2 (5 bases). The CDR3 loop spans 12 amino acids. Germline V gives CDR1 DFQATT, CDR2 SNEGSKA (reference sequence). Trimming took 5 bases from V and 3 from J, leaving 11 bases between them. CDR3 sequence reads: CSAFPRGYEQYF. The CDR3 region has the DNA TGCAGTGCTTTTCCCCGGGGCTACGAGCAGTACTTC.

The rearrangement uses TRBV7-2 and TRBJ2-5; weak D call: TRBD1 (5 bases). Germline V gives CDR1 SGHTA, CDR2 FQGNSA. The CDR3 covers 11 residues. Trimming pared 3 bases from V and 11 bases from J, leaving 10 bases between. The DNA of the CDR3 is TGTGCCAGCAGCTTTCAGGGTGAGCAGTACTTC. Its protein product is CASSFQGEQYF.

The chain joins TRBV20-1 to TRBJ1-5; no clear D. The V end lost 3 bases, the J end lost 0 bases, and 15 bases lay between the germline ends. In germline, CDR1 is DFQATT, CDR2 SNEGSKA (reference sequence). CDR3 length: 16 amino acids. CDR3 in amino acids: CSASLGHRYSNQPQHF. In DNA, the CDR3 is TGCAGTGCTAGTTTGGGTCATCGCTATAGCAATCAGCCCCAGCATTTT.

In DNA form, the CDR3 reads TGTGCCTGGAGTTTAGGGACTAGCGGGAGAGCATCCCACGAGCAGTACTTC. Protein: CAWSLGTSGRASHEQYF. This chain uses TRBV30 with TRBJ2-7; TRBD2 aligns across 14 bases. V lost 2 bases and J lost 5; bases outside the gene matches: 11. Germline values: CDR1 GTSNPN, CDR2 SVGIG (reference sequence). The CDR3 contains 17 residues.

The rearrangement uses TRBV12-3 or TRBV12-4 and TRBJ1-1, with D uncertain. The CDR3 length is 15 residues. Trimming left V 4 bases short and J 0 bases short, with 12 bases between. The CDR3 DNA is TGTGCCAGCAGTTCCTGGGCAGCCTTGAACACTGAAGCTTTCTTT. Amino acids: CASSSWAALNTEAFF.

This clonotype was seen only a few times. The CDR3 spells CASSPGASGYNEQFF. In nucleotides, the CDR3 is TGTGCCAGCAGCCCCGGGGCTAGCGGGTACAATGAGCAGTTCTTC. This chain joins TRBV5-5 and TRBJ2-1, with 8 bases identical to TRBD2. This CDR3 has 15 residues. Per germline, CDR1 SGHKS and CDR2 YYEKEE (reference sequence). The trim removed 4 bases at V and 4 bases at J, leaving 7 bases unmatched.

The chain employs TRBV3-1 and TRBJ2-3; D is uncertain. CDR1 and CDR2 from the germline V gene are LGHDT and YNNKEL (reference sequence). V gave up 8 bases and J gave up 5 bases, with 5 bases separating them. The CDR3 extends over 10 amino acids. The CDR3 DNA reads TGTGCCAGCGATTTAGATACGCAGTATTTT. Translation gives CASDLDTQYF.

J is TRBJ2-7 and V is TRBV28; D gene unclear. The CDR3 extends over 11 amino acids. Germline V gene data show CDR1 as MDHEN and CDR2 as SYDVKM. Trimming cost V 4 bases and J 6 bases, with 7 bases left between them. This chain's CDR3 is CASSSNGEQYF. The CDR3 DNA is TGTGCCAGCAGTTCCAATGGCGAGCAGTACTTC.

Turning to this clonotype: Relative to the germline gene, one junction end is altered; a read error may explain this. CDR3 sequence reads: CTSRLPGTGDDGYTF. The CDR3 DNA reads TGTACCAGCAGGCTCCCCGGGACAGGGGACGATGGCTACACCTTC. V usage is TRBV6-5 and J usage is TRBJ1-2; 10 bases line up with TRBD1. This CDR3 has 15 residues. CDR1 and CDR2 (germline): MNHEY, SVGAGI.

This chain links TRBV11-2 with TRBJ2-4; TRBD2 matches at 8 bases. The J segment lost 4 bases and the V segment lost 6 bases, leaving 14 bases of the junction unmatched. This CDR3 is built from 17 residues. Germline CDR1 and CDR2: SGHAT and FQNNGV. The CDR3 nucleotides are TGTGCCAGCAGATCCGGCCGAGCGGGAGTAAATAAAAACATTCAGTACTTC. Translating it yields CASRSGRAGVNKNIQYF.

The chain carries TRBV5-1 and TRBJ1-2; 9 positions match TRBD1. This CDR3 spans 17 amino acids. The V gene end was trimmed by 4 bases and the J gene end by 4 bases; junction bases not matched to a gene: 14. CDR1 SGHRS and CDR2 YFSETQ come from the germline V gene. The CDR3 DNA sequence: TGCGCCAGCAGCCTCGAGGGATTCGGACAGGGGAGCTATGGCTACACCTTC. This codes for CASSLEGFGQGSYGYTF.

CDR3 DNA sequence: TGCAGCGTTGGGGGGGGCTCTAACGAGCAGTACTTC. Its protein is CSVGGGSNEQYF. The V call is TRBV29-1, the J call TRBJ2-7, with D perhaps matching TRBD2 (7 bases). Germline CDR1 and CDR2: SQVTM and ANQGSEA. The length of the CDR3 is 12 residues. Trimming pared 4 bases from V and 5 bases from J, leaving 12 bases between.

This clonotype occurred a few times. CDR3 DNA: TGCGCCAGCAGCTTGGGGTTTGCCCAACAAGAGACCCAGTACTTC. Encoded protein: CASSLGFAQQETQYF. The V gene is TRBV5-1, the J gene TRBJ2-5; the D is unclear. The CDR3 is 15 amino acids. In germline, CDR1 is SGHRS, CDR2 YFSETQ. V lost 0 bases and J lost 2, with 11 bases in between.

This clonotype was counted ten times or more. The V call is TRBV7-6, the J call TRBJ1-4; D ambiguous. Germline lookup yields CDR1 SGHVS and CDR2 FNYEAQ. V was clipped by 4 bases and J by 7 bases, with 22 bases between them. This CDR3 has 17 residues. The DNA for the CDR3 is TGTGCCAGCAGCTCCTATCACCGGGCAGTCGGTAGTGAAAAACTGTTTTTT. Amino acid sequence: CASSSYHRAVGSEKLFF.

V and J are TRBV6-5 and TRBJ2-3; 7 bases fit TRBD2. CDR3 length equals 15 residues. Germline V gene sequence: CDR1 MNHEY, CDR2 SVGAGI. V was pared by 7 bases and J by 2 bases, with 9 bases of the junction left unmatched. The CDR3 sequence: CASTAGVANTDTQYF. In nucleotides, the CDR3 is TGTGCCAGCACGGCGGGAGTGGCTAACACAGATACGCAGTATTTT.

This chain connects TRBV28 to TRBJ2-1; D may match TRBD1 or TRBD2 (5 bases each). V gave up 1 base and J gave up 1 base, with 17 bases separating them. Germline values: CDR1 MDHEN, CDR2 SYDVKM. This CDR3 is 18 amino acids long. The CDR3 region has the DNA TGTGCCAGCAGTTTATACCCAAAAACTAGACAGTCCTACAATGAGCAGTTCTTC. Protein sequence: CASSLYPKTRQSYNEQFF.